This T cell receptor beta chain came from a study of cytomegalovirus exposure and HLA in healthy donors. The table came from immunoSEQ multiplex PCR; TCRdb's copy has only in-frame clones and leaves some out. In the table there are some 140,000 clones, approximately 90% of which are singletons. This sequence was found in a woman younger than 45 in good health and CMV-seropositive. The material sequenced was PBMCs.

CDR3 nucleotide sequence: TGTGCCAGCAGCTTTCGCCAGGACTTATTAAATGGCTACACCTTC. It encodes CASSFRQDLLNGYTF. The J gene is TRBJ1-2, the V gene TRBV5-5; D gene uncertain. Germline V gene data show CDR1 as SGHKS and CDR2 as YYEKEE (reference sequence). This CDR3 contains 15 residues. The V end lost 2 bases, the J end lost 6 bases, and 17 bases lay between the germline ends.